A selection of T cell receptor beta chains follows, all from one sample in a study of cytomegalovirus exposure and HLA in healthy donors. Sequenced by immunoSEQ multiplex PCR; TCRdb stores in-frame clones only, minus some. The sample shows about 86,000 clones, just over 70% of them seen only once. The sequenced sample was PBMCs. The receptors stem from a man between 60 and 75 years old in good health and CMV-seronegative. Each CDR3 is given with its conserved first and last residue. A D gene is named only where the DNA matches it firmly. Clone size is stated in some rows and not others, as once, few, many or a class when expanded.

15 | NA | NA | TRBJ1-5 | TRBV18 | TGTGCCAGCTCACCAAGTTGGGGGGATAATCAGCCCCAGCATTTT | CASSPSWGDNQPQHF
16 | NA | NA | TRBJ1-1 | TRBV4-1 | TGCGCCAGCAGCCAAAGATCGGCGGATATGAACACTGAAGCTTTCTTT | CASSQRSADMNTEAFF
15 | few | TRBD2 | TRBJ2-1 | TRBV7-9 | TGTTCCAGCAGAGAGCGGGACTTCTCCTACAATGAGCAGTTCTTC | CSSRERDFSYNEQFF
13 | NA | NA | TRBJ1-1 | TRBV6-5 | TGTGCCAGCAGTTACCCTGGGCTCACTGGAGCTTTCTTT | CASSYPGLTGAFF
16 | few | TRBD2 | TRBJ2-1 | TRBV11-1 | TGTGCCAGCAGCTTAGCCGGCCCTAGCGGGAAGAATGAGCAGTTCTTC | CASSLAGPSGKNEQFF
18 | once | TRBD2 | TRBJ2-3 | TRBV5-1 | TGCGCCAGCAGGAGCCCAAGTAGCGGGAGCTGGGGCGCAGATACGCAGTATTTT | CASRSPSSGSWGADTQYF
12 | NA | NA | TRBJ1-1 | TRBV30 | TGTGCCTGGAGTCAGGGGATCACTGAAGCTTTCTTT | CAWSQGITEAFF
13 | NA | NA | TRBJ2-7 | TRBV7-8 | TGTGCCAGCAGCTCCGACAGAACCTACGAGCAGTACTTC | CASSSDRTYEQYF
16 | NA | NA | TRBJ1-4 | TRBV28 | TGTGCCAGCAGTATCCCTAAGGACAGTCTTAATGAAAAACTGTTTTTT | CASSIPKDSLNEKLFF
17 | NA | TRBD2 | TRBJ2-5 | TRBV5-1 | TGCGCCAGCAGCGACGACGGTCTAGCGGGGGAAAACGGGACCCAGTACTTC | CASSDDGLAGENGTQYF
16 | NA | NA | TRBJ2-1 | TRBV5-4 | TGTGCCAGCAGCCCGGGGGTTGGTAGCTCCTACAATGAGCAGTTCTTC | CASSPGVGSSYNEQFF
16 | NA | NA | TRBJ2-3 | TRBV5-6 | TGTGCCAGCACCCGAGTCACTGGGGCTGAACGAGATACGCAGTATTTT | CASTRVTGAERDTQYF
17 | NA | TRBD2 | TRBJ2-1 | TRBV5-1 | TGCGCCAGCCGGGCTAGCGGGTTACTCTTCTCCTACAATGAGCAGTTCTTC | CASRASGLLFSYNEQFF
16 | once | NA | TRBJ1-5 | TRBV6-1 | TGTGCCAGCAGTGAACGGGGAATATATAGCAATCAGCCCCAGCATTTT | CASSERGIYSNQPQHF
14 | once | TRBD1 | TRBJ2-5 | TRBV29-1 | TGCAGCGTTGAGGTTCCAGGGGGCTTGGGTGAGCAGTACTTC | CSVEVPGGLGEQYF
15 | NA | NA | TRBJ2-3 | TRBV5-4 | TGTGCCAGCAGCTTTGCGGGCGGTATAACAGATACGCAGTATTTT | CASSFAGGITDTQYF
11 | NA | NA | TRBJ2-1 | TRBV7-8 | TGTGCCAGCAGCTTATATGATGAGCAGTTCTTC | CASSLYDEQFF
15 | NA | NA | TRBJ1-1 | TRBV6-1 | TGTGCCAGCAGTGCGTTTTCACAGACGAACACTGAAGCTTTCTTT | CASSAFSQTNTEAFF
17 | NA | NA | TRBJ1-3 | TRBV5-1 | TGCGCCAGCAGCCCCACAAGAGGGAATATCTCTGGAAACACCATATATTTT | CASSPTRGNISGNTIYF
14 | once | NA | TRBJ1-4 | TRBV6-1 | TGTGCCAGCAGAACAGGGACAACTAATGAAAAACTGTTTTTT | CASRTGTTNEKLFF
12 | few | NA | TRBJ2-2 | TRBV7-6 | TGTGCCAGCAGCCACTCCACCGGGGAGCTGTTTTTT | CASSHSTGELFF
14 | NA | NA | TRBJ1-1 | TRBV28 | TGTGCCAGCAGTCCCCTCGGTGAGGGCCGGAGAACTTTCTTT | CASSPLGEGRRTFF
16 | NA | NA | TRBJ2-3 | TRBV4-1 | TGCGCCAGCAGCCAAGAGGGGGGGCCCACCCCAGATACGCAGTATTTT | CASSQEGGPTPDTQYF
14 | NA | NA | TRBJ2-7 | TRBV13 | TGTGCCAGCAGCTCGACTGAGAGCTCCTACGAGCAGTACTTC | CASSSTESSYEQYF
16 | NA | NA | TRBJ2-3 | TRBV7-7 | TGTGCCAGCAGCTTAATGGCGGGATCGGGGACAGATACGCAGTATTTT | CASSLMAGSGTDTQYF
19 | NA | TRBD1 | TRBJ2-6 | TRBV5-6 | TGTGCCAGCAGCTTGTGGGACAGGGTTAGGAGGTCTGGGGCCAACGTCCTGACTTTC | CASSLWDRVRRSGANVLTF
16 | NA | TRBD1 | TRBJ1-1 | TRBV19 | TGTGCCAGTAGTATAGATAGGGGGCCCATGAGAACTGAAGCTTTCTTT | CASSIDRGPMRTEAFF
15 | NA | TRBD1 | TRBJ2-5 | TRBV5-1 | TGCGCCAGCAGCTTGTCACAGGGGGCTGGAGAGACCCAGTACTTC | CASSLSQGAGETQYF
17 | NA | TRBD2 | TRBJ2-3 | TRBV4-2 | TGTGCCAGCGGCCAAGCCAGGAGCGGGAGTGGAACAGATACGCAGTATTTT | CASGQARSGSGTDTQYF
15 | once | NA | TRBJ2-7 | TRBV18 | TGTGCCAGCTCTCGTTCCTCAGGCCTGCCTTACGAGCAGTACTTC | CASSRSSGLPYEQYF
14 | NA | TRBD2 | TRBJ2-7 | TRBV4-1 | TGCGCCAGCAGCCAAGGGACTAGTTCCTACGAGCAGTACTTC | CASSQGTSSYEQYF
15 | NA | TRBD2 | TRBJ2-5 | TRBV9 | TGTGCCAGCAGCGTTTCTAGCGGGACGGGGGAGACCCAGTACTTC | CASSVSSGTGETQYF
16 | NA | TRBD1 | TRBJ1-6 | TRBV6-1 | TGTGCCAGCAGTGAAGGGGACAGCGTGTATAATTCACCCCTCCACTTT | CASSEGDSVYNSPLHF
13 | NA | TRBD1 | TRBJ1-2 | TRBV30 | TGTGCCTGGTGGACAGGGGGGACCTATGGCTACACCTTC | CAWWTGGTYGYTF
12 | NA | NA | TRBJ2-1 | TRBV30 | TGTGCCTGGAGGAACTCCGGGAATGAGCAGTTCTTC | CAWRNSGNEQFF
15 | NA | NA | TRBJ1-1 | TRBV19 | TGTGCCAGTAGGGGAGGGGCTACTATGAACACTGAAGCTTTCTTT | CASRGGATMNTEAFF
15 | NA | TRBD1 | TRBJ2-7 | TRBV14 | TGTGCCAGCAGCCCCGGAACAGGGGGGTTTCGCGAGCAGTACTTC | CASSPGTGGFREQYF
15 | NA | NA | TRBJ2-7 | TRBV6-5 | TGTGCCAGCAAGGGGGTCGCGGCGGGAGCACACGAGCAGTACTTC | CASKGVAAGAHEQYF
17 | NA | TRBD2 | TRBJ2-1 | TRBV19 | TGTGCCAGTAGTTCCCCTCTAGCGGGGGGGGCCTACAATGAGCAGTTCTTC | CASSSPLAGGAYNEQFF
13 | few | NA | TRBJ1-1 | TRBV7-2 | TGTGCCAGCCAAACAGGCCCCAGCACTGAAGCTTTCTTT | CASQTGPSTEAFF
14 | NA | NA | TRBJ2-7 | TRBV21-1 | TGTGCCAGCAGACCGGGACTAGCGAGGAACGAGCAGTACTTC | CASRPGLARNEQYF
13 | NA | NA | TRBJ1-5 | TRBV6-1 | TGTGCCAGCAGTGTTGGGCCCCTCGTGCCCCAGCATTTT | CASSVGPLVPQHF
14 | NA | NA | TRBJ1-1 | TRBV4-1 | TGCGCCAGCAGCGATGAGGGGGAGAACACTGAAGCTTTCTTT | CASSDEGENTEAFF